These T cell receptor beta chains were read from a single sample in a study of CD8+ T cells in alopecia areata. The repertoire was sequenced with immunoSEQ multiplex PCR; TCRdb's copy has only in-frame clones and lacks some. Seen here are 270,000 or so clones, roughly 60% observed once, and the top ten hold more than 1.5%. The sample consisted of CD4+ T cells sorted from blood, taken at week 24, from a patient treated with tofacitinib. Receptors were obtained from a human donor with alopecia areata. The CDR3 runs from the conserved cysteine through the conserved F or W. Each record gives: D gene, V gene, J gene, clone size, CDR3 DNA, CDR3 protein. The D gene is left open where the match is weak. Expanded clones get a size class; other rows say once, few or many, or leave the size out.

d_gene: TRBD1
v_gene: TRBV7-2
j_gene: TRBJ2-7
abundance: few
CDR3nt: TGTGCCAGCAGCTTAGCGGGACAGGCGATCTACGAGCAGTACTTC
CDR3aa: CASSLAGQAIYEQYF

d_gene: TRBD2
v_gene: TRBV7-3
j_gene: TRBJ2-7
abundance: .
CDR3nt: TGTGCCAGCAGCTTATCCGTGACTAGCGGATACTACGAGCAGTACTTC
CDR3aa: CASSLSVTSGYYEQYF

d_gene: TRBD2
v_gene: TRBV18
j_gene: TRBJ2-1
abundance: once
CDR3nt: TGTGCCAGCTCACCACCAACGACTAGCCGAGAGCAGTTCTTC
CDR3aa: CASSPPTTSREQFF

d_gene: .
v_gene: TRBV5-1
j_gene: TRBJ2-5
abundance: once
CDR3nt: TGCGCCAGCAGCTTGGCCGGGGATACACAAGAGACCCAGTACTTC
CDR3aa: CASSLAGDTQETQYF

d_gene: TRBD1
v_gene: TRBV18
j_gene: TRBJ2-7
abundance: .
CDR3nt: TGTGCCAGCTCACCGAGACAGGGCGACGAGCAGTACTTC
CDR3aa: CASSPRQGDEQYF

d_gene: TRBD1
v_gene: TRBV19
j_gene: TRBJ1-2
abundance: .
CDR3nt: TGTGCCAGTAGTCCCGGACAGGGGAACTATGGCTACACCTTC
CDR3aa: CASSPGQGNYGYTF

d_gene: .
v_gene: TRBV2
j_gene: TRBJ2-5
abundance: .
CDR3nt: TGTGCCAGCAGGAGGGGGGTACCCCAAGAGACCCAGTACTTC
CDR3aa: CASRRGVPQETQYF

d_gene: .
v_gene: TRBV18
j_gene: TRBJ1-2
abundance: .
CDR3nt: TGTGCCAGCTCGTACAGGGAGAATGGCTACACCTTC
CDR3aa: CASSYRENGYTF

d_gene: .
v_gene: TRBV7-9
j_gene: TRBJ1-2
abundance: .
CDR3nt: TGTGCCAGCAGCTTAGCTGGATATGAAGGCTTCTATGGCTACACCTTC
CDR3aa: CASSLAGYEGFYGYTF

d_gene: .
v_gene: TRBV29-1
j_gene: TRBJ1-1
abundance: .
CDR3nt: TGCAGCGTTGAAAGGGTGATGGCCGCTTTCTTT
CDR3aa: CSVERVMAAFF

d_gene: .
v_gene: TRBV9
j_gene: TRBJ1-2
abundance: .
CDR3nt: TGTGCCAGCAGCGTAGAAACCCGGCTTTCCTTC
CDR3aa: CASSVETRLSF

d_gene: .
v_gene: TRBV7-9
j_gene: TRBJ2-7
abundance: .
CDR3nt: TGTGCCAGCACCCTCGGGGCAGCTACCTACGAGCAGTACTTC
CDR3aa: CASTLGAATYEQYF

d_gene: .
v_gene: TRBV30
j_gene: TRBJ1-4
abundance: once
CDR3nt: TGTGCCTGGAGGCACAGGGTCAATGAAAAACTGTTTTTT
CDR3aa: CAWRHRVNEKLFF

d_gene: .
v_gene: TRBV23-1
j_gene: TRBJ2-5
abundance: .
CDR3nt: TGCGCCAGCAGTCATTTAGGTGGTGGGGAGACCCAGTACTTC
CDR3aa: CASSHLGGGETQYF

d_gene: TRBD1
v_gene: TRBV5-6
j_gene: TRBJ2-5
abundance: .
CDR3nt: TGTGCCAGCAGCCAAACCGGGACAGGTCGAGGGGAGTACTTC
CDR3aa: CASSQTGTGRGEYF

d_gene: .
v_gene: TRBV18
j_gene: TRBJ2-1
abundance: .
CDR3nt: TGTGCCAGCTCGGGACTCTACAATGAGCAGTTCTTC
CDR3aa: CASSGLYNEQFF

d_gene: .
v_gene: TRBV29-1
j_gene: TRBJ2-1
abundance: few
CDR3nt: TGCAGCGCCCCAACGCCCCCGGGTGGGTCCTACAATGAGCAGTTCTTC
CDR3aa: CSAPTPPGGSYNEQFF

d_gene: .
v_gene: TRBV25-1
j_gene: TRBJ2-7
abundance: .
CDR3nt: TGTGCCAGCAGTGATGGTGGGTCCTCGGCCTACGAGCAGTACTTC
CDR3aa: CASSDGGSSAYEQYF

d_gene: .
v_gene: TRBV10-3
j_gene: TRBJ2-3
abundance: few
CDR3nt: TGTGCCATCAGTGAAGACACGAGCACAGATACGCAGTATTTT
CDR3aa: CAISEDTSTDTQYF

d_gene: .
v_gene: TRBV15
j_gene: TRBJ1-5
abundance: .
CDR3nt: TGTGCCACCAGCCCCGAAGCAGGCAATCAGCCCCAGCATTTT
CDR3aa: CATSPEAGNQPQHF

d_gene: .
v_gene: TRBV7-2
j_gene: TRBJ2-5
abundance: few
CDR3nt: TGTGCCAGCAGCTTAGAGGCTGCAGGGAGCGGGGAGACCCAGTACTTC
CDR3aa: CASSLEAAGSGETQYF

d_gene: .
v_gene: TRBV30
j_gene: TRBJ1-1
abundance: .
CDR3nt: TGTGCCTGGAGGAAGAGGGAGGGCACTGAAGCTTTCTTT
CDR3aa: CAWRKREGTEAFF

d_gene: .
v_gene: TRBV9
j_gene: TRBJ1-2
abundance: few
CDR3nt: TGTGCCAGCAGCGGACCCTCTAACTATGGCTACACCTTC
CDR3aa: CASSGPSNYGYTF

d_gene: TRBD2
v_gene: TRBV6-5
j_gene: TRBJ2-1
abundance: .
CDR3nt: TGTGCCAGCAGGGCTGACGGGGGACTAGCCAGGGAGCAGTTCTTC
CDR3aa: CASRADGGLAREQFF

d_gene: .
v_gene: TRBV5-1
j_gene: TRBJ2-7
abundance: .
CDR3nt: TGCGCCAGCAGCTTGGAATACAGAGGCTACGAGCAGTACTTC
CDR3aa: CASSLEYRGYEQYF

d_gene: TRBD1
v_gene: TRBV9
j_gene: TRBJ2-6
abundance: .
CDR3nt: TGTGCCAGCAGCTTCGGACAGGGCTCTGGGGCCAACGTCCTGACTTTC
CDR3aa: CASSFGQGSGANVLTF

d_gene: .
v_gene: TRBV27
j_gene: TRBJ2-3
abundance: .
CDR3nt: TGTGCCAGCAGTCCCCCGGGACTTACAGATACGCAGTATTTT
CDR3aa: CASSPPGLTDTQYF

d_gene: .
v_gene: TRBV2
j_gene: TRBJ1-5
abundance: few
CDR3nt: TGTGCCAGCAGTGCGACGAATCAGCCCCAGCATTTT
CDR3aa: CASSATNQPQHF

d_gene: TRBD2
v_gene: TRBV7-9
j_gene: TRBJ2-7
abundance: .
CDR3nt: TGTGCCACGTCTAGCGGGGTTACCTACGAGCAGTACTTC
CDR3aa: CATSSGVTYEQYF

d_gene: TRBD1
v_gene: TRBV30
j_gene: TRBJ1-5
abundance: .
CDR3nt: TGTGCCTGGAGTCAGGGGGGGGATCAGCCCCAGCATTTT
CDR3aa: CAWSQGGDQPQHF

d_gene: .
v_gene: TRBV7-9
j_gene: TRBJ2-3
abundance: .
CDR3nt: TGTGCCAGCAGCTCCCCGGCAGTCACAGATACGCAGTATTTT
CDR3aa: CASSSPAVTDTQYF

d_gene: .
v_gene: TRBV30
j_gene: TRBJ2-2
abundance: few
CDR3nt: TGTGCCTGGAGAAAAGAATGGCGTGTATCCGGGGAGCTGTTTTTT
CDR3aa: CAWRKEWRVSGELFF

d_gene: .
v_gene: TRBV6-5
j_gene: TRBJ2-5
abundance: .
CDR3nt: TGTGCCAGCAGTTACGAGTTTGGGCTAACAGGAGAGACCCAGTACTTC
CDR3aa: CASSYEFGLTGETQYF

d_gene: .
v_gene: TRBV30
j_gene: TRBJ1-5
abundance: .
CDR3nt: TGTGCCTGGACCCCTGACGGCAATCAGCCCCAGCATTTT
CDR3aa: CAWTPDGNQPQHF

d_gene: .
v_gene: TRBV14
j_gene: TRBJ2-6
abundance: .
CDR3nt: TGTGCCAGCAGCCGAGAACCTGGGGCCAACGTCCTGACTTTC
CDR3aa: CASSREPGANVLTF

d_gene: .
v_gene: TRBV20-1
j_gene: TRBJ1-4
abundance: few
CDR3nt: TGCAGTGCTAGAGATCGGGTAAAACTGTTTTTT
CDR3aa: CSARDRVKLFF

d_gene: .
v_gene: TRBV19
j_gene: TRBJ2-3
abundance: few
CDR3nt: TGTGCCAGTAGACCGGGAACAGCCGTTACAGATACGCAGTATTTT
CDR3aa: CASRPGTAVTDTQYF

d_gene: .
v_gene: TRBV29-1
j_gene: TRBJ1-1
abundance: few
CDR3nt: TGCAGCGCTACGGGACGGACGAACACTGAAGCTTTCTTT
CDR3aa: CSATGRTNTEAFF